These 25 T cell receptor beta chains came from one sample sequenced in a study. Cells sorted as Tregs were CD4+, CD25+ and CD127-/low. TCRdb independently ran MiXCR on the 5' RACE reads; one entry per CDR3 protein. The sample consists of around 34,000 distinct CDR3 sequences, roughly 27% of them appearing once. Material: tumor-infiltrating Tregs sorted from the breast tumor. The receptors come from a female donor with breast cancer.

This clonotype is categorized as medium-sized. V and J are TRBV29-1 and TRBJ2-1; 8 bases map to TRBD2. V lost 8 bases to trimming and J lost 0 bases; unmatched junction nucleotides: 3. The CDR3 has 13 amino acids. Per germline, CDR1 SQVTM and CDR2 ANQGSEA. CDR3 DNA sequence: TGCAGCACCAGCGGGAGCTCCTACAATGAGCAGTTCTTC. This encodes CSTSGSSYNEQFF.

The table lists this clonotype with a few counts. The rearrangement joins TRBV20-1 to TRBJ1-1; no reliable D call. In germline, CDR1 is DFQATT, CDR2 SNEGSKA (reference sequence). V lost 0 bases and J 1 base, leaving 6 bases between the germline ends. The length of the CDR3 is 13 residues. The CDR3 DNA reads as TGCAGTGCTAGAGATCGGGGGAACACTGAAGCTTTCTTT. It codes for CSARDRGNTEAFF.

The chain links TRBV24-1 to TRBJ2-3, with D possibly matching TRBD2 (6 bases). V was shortened by 3 bases and J by 6 bases, with 15 bases between the two germline ends. The CDR3 is made up of 15 amino acids. From germline, CDR1 is KGHDR and CDR2 SFDVKD. CDR3: CATSDLGSSNDTQYF. In DNA form, the CDR3 reads TGTGCCACCAGTGATCTCGGGAGTAGCAACGATACGCAGTATTTT.

Concerning this clonotype itself: A read error may be the cause here, since a much bigger clone is one base away. V gene TRBV6-5 combines with J gene TRBJ1-1, with 9 bases lining up with TRBD1. The CDR3 runs to 14 residues. CDR1 MNHEY and CDR2 SVGAGI come from the germline V gene. The CDR3 nucleotides read TGTGCCAGCAGTTGGAGGACAGGGGACACTGGAGCTTTCTTT. Its translation: CASSWRTGDTGAFF.

The rearrangement uses TRBV4-2 and TRBJ2-2; 10 bases line up with TRBD1. This CDR3 comprises 15 residues. CDR1 LGHNA and CDR2 YNFKEQ come from the germline V gene. V shed 8 bases and J 3 bases; nucleotides not matched to a gene: 6. Here the CDR3 reads CASGQGTGDTGELFF. For the CDR3, the DNA is TGTGCCAGCGGTCAAGGGACAGGGGACACCGGGGAGCTGTTTTTT.

This clonotype was recorded many times. This chain connects TRBV9 to TRBJ2-5, with D perhaps matching TRBD1 (6 bases). Germline V gene lookup returns CDR1 SGDLS and CDR2 YYNGEE. Trimming removed 0 bases from V and 1 base from J, with 10 bases in between. CDR3 length: 15 residues. The CDR3 is CASSVDFRGQETQYF. Here the CDR3 DNA reads TGTGCCAGCAGCGTAGATTTCAGGGGCCAAGAGACCCAGTACTTC.

This clonotype is medium-sized in the sample. The rearrangement links TRBV6-5 to TRBJ2-1, with D perhaps given as TRBD1 or TRBD2 (5 bases each). The CDR3 extends over 13 amino acids. Germline V lookup: CDR1 MNHEY, CDR2 SVGAGI. The V and J ends lost 6 bases and 8 bases respectively, with 14 bases between them. The CDR3 protein is CASSTGPQDEQFF. The DNA for the CDR3 is TGTGCCAGCAGCACGGGGCCCCAGGATGAGCAGTTCTTC.

This clonotype turned up a few times. V usage is TRBV25-1 and J usage is TRBJ2-7; 8 nucleotides match TRBD2. J lost 0 bases, V lost 4 bases, and 11 bases had no gene match. Germline assignment: CDR1 MGHDK and CDR2 SYGVNS. The CDR3 spans 17 residues. The CDR3 protein is CASSGSPIAGSSYEQYF. CDR3 DNA: TGTGCCAGCAGTGGCAGCCCCATAGCGGGGAGCTCCTACGAGCAGTACTTC.

This clonotype has ten or more counts. The chain recombines TRBV20-1 with TRBJ1-3, with no clear D. The CDR3 totals 14 residues. CDR1 is DFQATT and CDR2 is SNEGSKA in the germline V gene (reference sequence). The ends were cut back, 0 bases at V and 2 bases at J, with 8 bases in the middle. The CDR3 loop reads CSARDKTTGNTIYF. The CDR3, as DNA: TGCAGTGCTAGAGACAAAACCACTGGAAACACCATATATTTT.

This clonotype was recorded at least ten times. V and J are TRBV7-9 and TRBJ1-5; D is perhaps TRBD1 (5 bases). CDR1 is SEHNR and CDR2 is FQNEAQ in the germline V gene (reference sequence). This CDR3 is 17 amino acids long. V was cut by 5 bases and J by 2 bases, with 19 bases left in between. The CDR3 region has the DNA TGTGCCAGCAGCCCGGGGCCGCTGGGGGATCGCAATCAGCCCCAGCATTTT. It translates to CASSPGPLGDRNQPQHF.

This clonotype has only one observation. The final CDR3 position lacks the conserved phenylalanine or tryptophan, pointing to a likely read error. Because the CDR3's place on the DNA is in doubt, the DNA is left out and the CDR3 is given as listed by TCRdb. This chain connects TRBV10-3 to TRBJ1-5. The CDR3 has 14 residues if both end residues are counted. Germline V gene sequence: CDR1 ENHRY, CDR2 SYGVKD. The CDR3 reads CAISESEGPQPRHS.

This chain joins TRBV12-3 or TRBV12-4 and TRBJ2-1, with TRBD2 as a possible D gene (5 bases). The CDR3 runs 12 residues. Trimming cost V 3 bases and J 10 bases, with 10 bases left between them. CDR3 sequence: CASSLETTEQFF. DNA of the CDR3: TGTGCCAGCAGTTTGGAGACTACCGAGCAGTTCTTC.

This clonotype was found many times. The genes are TRBV5-1 and TRBJ2-1; 15 bases line up with TRBD2. This CDR3 is 17 amino acids long. V trimming: 4 bases; J trimming: 8 bases; junction bases outside the gene matches: 10. Germline V CDR1 and CDR2: SGHRS, YFSETQ. The CDR3 loop is CASSALPGLAGGDEQFF. For the CDR3, the DNA is TGCGCCAGCAGCGCCCTCCCGGGACTAGCGGGAGGAGATGAGCAGTTCTTC.

The chain has TRBV2 and TRBJ1-1; 8 nucleotides line up with TRBD1. V was clipped by 7 bases and J by 0 bases; unmatched bases: 1. This CDR3 has 13 amino acids. Germline CDR1 reads SNHLY; CDR2 reads FYNNEI. The CDR3 bases are TGTGCCAGCACGGGACAGGTGAACACTGAAGCTTTCTTT. Translated: CASTGQVNTEAFF.

This chain connects TRBV24-1 to TRBJ2-6; D remains unclear. The CDR3 contains 13 residues. Deletions cut 6 bases from V and 1 base from J, with 3 bases between. CDR1 is KGHDR and CDR2 is SFDVKD in the germline V gene. The CDR3: CATSLSGANVLTF. In nucleotides, the CDR3 is TGTGCCACCAGTCTTTCTGGGGCCAACGTCCTGACTTTC.

This clonotype came up a few times. This chain joins TRBV19 and TRBJ2-6; D remains unclear. Germline V gene sequence: CDR1 LNHDA, CDR2 SQIVND (reference sequence). This CDR3 is built from 14 residues. With 11 bases removed from V and 11 bases from J, the gap between germline ends came to 22 bases. The CDR3 here is CASSRSVSVHVLTF. CDR3 DNA: TGTGCCTCAAGTAGGTCCGTTTCCGTCCACGTCCTGACTTTC. Full variable domain (rest looked up from reference TRBV19 and TRBJ2-6): DGGITQSPKYLFRKEGQNVTLSCEQNLNHDAMYWYRQDPGQGLRLIYYSQIVNDFQKGDIAEGYSVSREKKESFPLTVTSAQKNPTAFYLCASSRSVSVHVLTFGAGSRLTVL.

In its sample, this clonotype is medium-sized. The chain couples TRBV20-1 to TRBJ2-7; TRBD2 matches 10 bases. The length of the CDR3 is 13 residues. Germline V lookup: CDR1 DFQATT, CDR2 SNEGSKA (reference sequence). V dropped 2 bases and J dropped 4; count of bases not matched to a gene: 2. DNA of the CDR3: TGCAGTGCTAGACTAGCGGGAGATTACGAGCAGTACTTC. This gives the protein CSARLAGDYEQYF.

This clonotype was counted between two and nine times. J is TRBJ2-2 and V is TRBV4-1; the D gene could be TRBD1 or TRBD2 (5 bases each). Germline assignment: CDR1 MGHRA and CDR2 YSYEKL. This CDR3 spans 15 amino acids. The V and J ends lost 4 bases and 7 bases respectively, with 16 bases between them. The DNA for the CDR3 is TGCGCCAGCAGCCTTTTGGGACCCCCCGGCGGGGAGCTGTTTTTT. Its translation: CASSLLGPPGGELFF.

The chain carries TRBV5-1 and TRBJ2-3, with a possible D match to TRBD2 (6 bases). The CDR3 has 14 amino acids. The ends were cut back, 4 bases at V and 6 bases at J, with 15 bases in the middle. Germline loops: CDR1 SGHRS, CDR2 YFSETQ. CDR3 loop: CASSPPGSGDTQYF. In DNA form, the CDR3 reads TGCGCCAGCAGCCCTCCCGGGAGTGGGGATACGCAGTATTTT.

V and J are TRBV3-1 and TRBJ2-5; 8 bases align to TRBD2. Trimming at V came to 1 base and at J to 2 bases, leaving 3 bases not matched to a gene. The CDR3 sequence is 15 residues long. The germline gives CDR1 LGHDT, CDR2 YNNKEL (reference sequence). The CDR3 nucleotides read TGTGCCAGCAGCCAAGCGGGAGGGGGACAAGAGACCCAGTACTTC. Translation: CASSQAGGGQETQYF.

This clonotype appeared a few times. This sequence may be a read error, since a much larger clone differs from it by one base. V is TRBV9 and J is TRBJ1-2, with a tentative D call TRBD1 (5 bases). Germline lookup yields CDR1 SGDLS and CDR2 YYNGEE. V was trimmed by 3 bases and J by 8 bases, leaving 17 bases between them. This CDR3 has 14 amino acids. CDR3 amino acids: CASSGRQRSRGYTF. The CDR3 DNA follows: TGTGCCAGCAGCGGACGACAGCGATCACGCGGCTACACCTTC.

This clonotype is medium-sized (0.01 to 0.1%). The CDR3 region has the DNA TGCAGTGCTTACCAACTACAGGGGGCGAGCACTGAAGCTTTCTTT. Translation: CSAYQLQGASTEAFF. The genes are TRBV20-1 and TRBJ1-1; 9 bases are shared with TRBD1. This CDR3 contains 15 residues. CDR1 and CDR2 from the germline V gene are DFQATT and SNEGSKA (reference sequence). V trimming: 5 bases; J trimming: 4 bases; junction bases outside the gene matches: 11.

The genes are TRBV18 and TRBJ1-1, with 8 bases matching TRBD1. The CDR3 spans 13 residues. J gave up 8 bases and V 3 bases, and 5 bases lay outside the gene matches. Germline V CDR1 and CDR2: KGHSH, LQKENI. The CDR3 region has the DNA TGTGCCAGCTCACCCCTAGGGGACAGGGAAGCTTTCTTT. Its protein product is CASSPLGDREAFF.

In its sample, this clonotype was seen a few times. V usage is TRBV20-1 and J usage is TRBJ1-5; D may be TRBD1 (5 bases). The germline gives CDR1 DFQATT, CDR2 SNEGSKA (reference sequence). The CDR3 has 14 amino acids. Trimming pared 0 bases from V and 0 bases from J, leaving 6 bases between. In DNA form, the CDR3 reads TGCAGTGCTAGAGAGGGGCCTAGCAATCAGCCCCAGCATTTT. Amino acids: CSAREGPSNQPQHF.

To note about this clonotype: This may be a read error: a much more frequent sequence differs by one nucleotide. V and J are TRBV6-5 and TRBJ1-2, with 12 bases fitting TRBD1. J lost 3 bases, V lost 5 bases, and 13 bases had no gene match. CDR1 is MNHEY and CDR2 is SVGAGI in the germline V gene. This CDR3 is built from 18 residues. The CDR3 loop is CASSDYLGTGGGDYGYTF. The CDR3 nucleotides are TGTGCCAGCAGTGATTATCTCGGGACAGGGGGCGGAGACTATGGCTACACCTTC.